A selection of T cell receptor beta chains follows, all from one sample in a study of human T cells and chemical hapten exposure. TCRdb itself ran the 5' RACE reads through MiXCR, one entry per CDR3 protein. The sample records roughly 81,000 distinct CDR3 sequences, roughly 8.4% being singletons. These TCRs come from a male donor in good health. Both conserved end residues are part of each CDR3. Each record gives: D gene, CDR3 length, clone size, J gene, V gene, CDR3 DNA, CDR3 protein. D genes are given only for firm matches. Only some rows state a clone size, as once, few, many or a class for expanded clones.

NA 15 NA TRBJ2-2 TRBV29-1 TGCAGCGTTGAAGGTCGGGGAGGAAACACCGGGGAGCTGTTTTTT CSVEGRGGNTGELFF
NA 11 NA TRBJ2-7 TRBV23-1 TGCGCCAGCAGTCAACCCACCGAGCAGTACTTC CASSQPTEQYF
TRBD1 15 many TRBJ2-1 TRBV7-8 TGTGCCAGCAGCCCTCGGACAGGTTCCTACAATGAGCAGTTCTTC CASSPRTGSYNEQFF
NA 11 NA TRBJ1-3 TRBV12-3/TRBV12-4 TGTGCCAGCAGCCGAGGAAACACCATATATTTT CASSRGNTIYF
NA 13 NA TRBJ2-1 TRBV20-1 TGCAGTGCTCGGCGGTTGTCAGACAATGAGCAGTTCTTC CSARRLSDNEQFF
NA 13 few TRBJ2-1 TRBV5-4 TGTGCCAGCAGCTCTCCAGGAGTGAATGAGCAGTTCTTC CASSSPGVNEQFF
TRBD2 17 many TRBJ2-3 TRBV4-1 TGCGCCAGCAGCCCTCCGACTAGCGGGAGGGCCACAGATACGCAGTATTTT CASSPPTSGRATDTQYF
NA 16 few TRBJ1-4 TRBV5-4 TGTGCCAGCAGCATCTTATCTACACAGGGAAATGAAAAACTGTTTTTT CASSILSTQGNEKLFF
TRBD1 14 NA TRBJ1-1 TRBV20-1 TGCAGTGCTAGTCGGGACAGTAAGAACACTGAAGCTTTCTTT CSASRDSKNTEAFF
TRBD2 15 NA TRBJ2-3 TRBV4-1 TGCGCCAGCAGCCAGAGAAGGACTAGCGGAGATACGCAGTATTTT CASSQRRTSGDTQYF
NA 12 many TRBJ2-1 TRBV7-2 TGTGCCAGCAGCCTAGGTGGGACTGAGCAGTTCTTC CASSLGGTEQFF
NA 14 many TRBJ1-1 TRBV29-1 TGCAGCGTCACGAAATTCCAGGGCCGGACTGAAGCTTTCTTT CSVTKFQGRTEAFF
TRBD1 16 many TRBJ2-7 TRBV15 TGTGCCACCAGCAGGCCTGAGGGACAGGGGCGCGACGAGCAGTACTTC CATSRPEGQGRDEQYF
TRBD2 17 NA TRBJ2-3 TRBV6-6 TGTGCCAGCAGTAGATCCCTAGCGGGGCCTATCACAGATACGCAGTATTTT CASSRSLAGPITDTQYF
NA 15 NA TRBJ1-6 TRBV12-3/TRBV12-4 TGTGCCAGCAGTTTACTCCTCTCCTATAATTCACCCCTCCACTTT CASSLLLSYNSPLHF
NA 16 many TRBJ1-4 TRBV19 TGTGCCAGTAAGGGGGTTGACGGAGCAACTAATGAAAAACTGTTTTTT CASKGVDGATNEKLFF
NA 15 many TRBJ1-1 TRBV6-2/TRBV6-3 TGTGCCAGCAGAATCACCGGGACTGGGAACACTGAAGCTTTCTTT CASRITGTGNTEAFF
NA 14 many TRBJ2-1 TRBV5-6 TGTGCCAGCAGCTTGCTAGCGTCTTACAATGAGCAGTTCTTC CASSLLASYNEQFF
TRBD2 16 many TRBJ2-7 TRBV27 TGTGCCAGCAGTTTCCACCGACCGGGGGGTTTCTACGAGCAGTACTTC CASSFHRPGGFYEQYF
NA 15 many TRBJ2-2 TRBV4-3 TGCGCCAGCAGCCAATCGGAGGAGGGTTTGTGGGAGCTGTTTTTT CASSQSEEGLWELFF